The T cell receptor (beta chain) described here comes from a study of T cell responses to AZD1222 COVID-19 vaccine (dated by TCRdb to the early 2020s). Regarding the study in general: A total of 230 to 250 trial participants underwent TCR sequencing, of whom nearly 210 received two doses of AZD1222 and some 26 received two doses of the MenACWY control vaccine. Trial participants were enrolled into age subgroups of 18-55, 56-69 and 70-plus years, which contained approximately 150, 30 and 60 TCR-sequenced participants, respectively.

The time point label of this sample denotes: baseline before first vaccination. The treatment or condition label, as the study defines it: meningococcal conjugate vaccine given as trial control. The vaccinee samples were drawn from two UK trials, COV001 and COV002, one of which was a single-blind randomized controlled phase 2/3 trial testing AZD1222 (ChAdOx1 nCoV-19) in healthy adults. For TCRbeta chain sequencing, PBMC samples were collected from trial participants at day 0 and at day 28 after the second dose. The CDR3 regions of human TCRbeta chains were analyzed by immunosequencing. Per the source publication's procedure: TCRs in the repertoires were matched against a reference library of SARS-CoV-2-specific TCRs that had been generated with the MIRA antigen-specificity platform. Breadth was defined as the fraction of unique TCRs that were SARS-CoV-2-associated, and depth was defined as the fraction of total T cells that were SARS-CoV-2-associated. Using the MIRA data, each spike-specific TCR was mapped to the spike region that the TCR reacts to and placed in a CD4 or CD8 class. Log10-transformed breadth and depth values were compared by one-way ANOVA with Sidak's multiple comparisons tests. The table was pulled from immuneACCESS by TCRdb, which kept in-frame rearrangements only. Such tables lose some clones; where checked, under half of the loss comes from unresolved V genes, and the rest has no known cause. V, J and clone size derive from that table, while D and trimming were established from the DNA sequence. The sample includes some 87,000 clones, with 90% to 95% observed a single time. Roughly 5.6% of the sample belongs to the ten largest clones.

Comment on this clone: What this receptor recognizes is not known. It has no much larger one-base neighbor in the sample; base qualities were not kept.

Points the paper makes about the study in general: The 56-69-year group was small, and its depth increase did not reach significance, likely because of low power. No day 14 peak-response samples were available, so repertoires were characterized only after the peak T cell response. CD4 TCRs associated with the vaccine covered the entire spike protein, and the dominant responses were in regions 160-218 and 743-854. Epitopes outside the regions mutated in the B.1.351 and B.1.1.7 variants were reportedly recognized by nearly half of the unique spike-specific TCRs. After two AZD1222 doses, spike-specific TCR breadth and depth were significantly higher than at day 0 and than in MenACWY recipients. Most participants were white British and females outnumbered males, and the authors suggested that clonal diversity may have been underestimated. Only 5 to 7 AZD1222 recipients were SARS-CoV-2 seropositive at baseline, limiting conclusions about previously exposed vaccinees.

Measured from the cysteine to the phenylalanine, the CDR3 is 16 residues long. The only DNA kept is the CDR3, 48 bases in frame from the first base. Per the germline V gene (reference sequence), SEHNR is the CDR1 and FQNEAQ is the CDR2. V is cut by 5 bases and J by 2 bases, and the space between the germline ends is 17 bases. The source is an adult in good health. Recombination joined TRBV7-9 with TRBJ2-3, with a tentative D gene TRBD1 over 6 matching bases. This sample comprised peripheral blood, obtained on day 0 of MenACWY control vaccination. The nucleotide sequence is given as TGTGCCAGCAGCCTCAGCAGGGGACGATTCACAGATACGCAGTATTTT. This gives the protein CASSLSRGRFTDTQYF.